One sample yielded the 28 T cell receptor beta chains listed below, sequenced in a study of blood T cell repertoires in COVID-19. Sequencing used immunoSEQ multiplex PCR; TCRdb keeps in-frame clones, though not all of them. The sample contains over 250,000 clones, 85% to 90% of which appear only once. Sequencing input: PBMCs or T cells enriched from blood (not recorded which). Receptor source: a man aged 40-55 years who had recovered from COVID-19.

This sequence joins TRBV28 and TRBJ1-5, with a tentative D call TRBD1 (6 bases). CDR3 size: 15 residues. The germline V gene encodes CDR1 MDHEN and CDR2 SYDVKM. V lost 6 bases and J lost 3, with 15 bases in between. In nucleotides, the CDR3 is TGTGCCAGCAGACCCCAGACAGGACACAATCAGCCCCAGCATTTT. This encodes CASRPQTGHNQPQHF.

The chain recombines TRBV7-3 with TRBJ2-5; 8 bases fit TRBD1. The CDR3 is 14 amino acids. Germline V gene data show CDR1 as SGHTA and CDR2 as FQGTGA. V lost 3 bases to trimming and J lost 5 bases; unmatched junction nucleotides: 5. The CDR3 loop is CASSFAGGGETQYF. The CDR3 coding sequence is TGTGCCAGCAGCTTCGCAGGGGGCGGGGAGACCCAGTACTTC.

The chain employs TRBV18 and TRBJ2-3; D is possibly TRBD2 (6 bases). The CDR3 spans 14 residues. CDR1 and CDR2 (germline): KGHSH, LQKENI. With 8 bases removed from V and 0 bases from J, the gap between germline ends came to 12 bases. The CDR3 here is CASRGTLSTDTQYF. CDR3 bases: TGTGCCAGCCGGGGGACTCTTAGCACAGATACGCAGTATTTT.

The chain employs TRBV14 and TRBJ1-2; unclear D gene. CDR3 length equals 13 residues. Deletions cut 3 bases from V and 3 bases from J, with 8 bases between. Germline V gene lookup returns CDR1 SGHDN and CDR2 FVKESK. DNA for the CDR3: TGTGCCAGCAGCCATAGAGAAGACTATGGCTACACCTTC. As protein: CASSHREDYGYTF.

J is TRBJ1-2 and V is TRBV4-1; D remains unclear. V lost 1 base, J lost 1 base, and 7 bases lay in between. The CDR3 is 14 residues long. In germline, CDR1 is MGHRA, CDR2 YSYEKL. The CDR3 DNA is TGCGCCAGCAGCCAAGTTGTCAGTAACTATGGCTACACCTTC. Translation: CASSQVVSNYGYTF.

This sequence joins TRBV9 and TRBJ1-2, with TRBD1 matching 10 bases. This CDR3 region has 15 residues. CDR1 SGDLS and CDR2 YYNGEE come from the germline V gene. The V and J ends lost 0 bases and 10 bases, in that order; junction bases with no gene match: 9. DNA for the CDR3: TGTGCCAGCAGCGTAGTTGAGTCTGGGACAGGGGACTACACCTTC. This encodes CASSVVESGTGDYTF. The full variable domain, in which reference TRBV9 and TRBJ1-2 provide the parts outside the CDR3, is DSGVTQTPKHLITATGQRVTLRCSPRSGDLSVYWYQQSLDQGLQFLIQYYNGEERAKGNILERFSAQQFPDLHSELNLSSLELGDSALYFCASSVVESGTGDYTFGSGTRLTVV.

J is TRBJ1-4 and V is TRBV5-4, with D perhaps matching TRBD1 (6 bases). From germline, CDR1 is SGHNT and CDR2 YYREEE (reference sequence). Trimming took off 3 bases at V and 2 bases at J, with 14 bases between the two ends. This CDR3 is 16 amino acids long. The CDR3 here is CASSSGAGVTNEKLFF. In nucleotides, the CDR3 is TGTGCCAGCAGCTCTGGGGCAGGGGTGACTAATGAAAAACTGTTTTTT. Full variable domain (missing parts from reference TRBV5-4 and TRBJ1-4): ETGVTQSPTHLIKTRGQQVTLRCSSQSGHNTVSWYQQALGQGPQFIFQYYREEENGRGNFPPRFSGLQFPNYSSELNVNALELDDSALYLCASSSGAGVTNEKLFFGSGTQLSVL.

This clone was seen more than once but under ten times. The chain is built from TRBV6-5 and TRBJ1-6, with D unresolved. There are 15 residues in the CDR3. The V end lost 6 bases, the J end lost 4 bases, and 13 bases lay between the germline ends. Germline values: CDR1 MNHEY, CDR2 SVGAGI. The CDR3 bases are TGTGCCAGCAGGCCACAGAATCCATATAATTCACCCCTCCACTTT. It yields the protein CASRPQNPYNSPLHF.

CDR3 protein: CASNRRGRDTQYF. CDR3 sequence (DNA): TGTGCCAGCAATCGCAGGGGGCGGGATACGCAGTATTTT. The rearrangement joins TRBV9 to TRBJ2-3; TRBD1 matches 8 bases. CDR3 length: 13 amino acids. V was pared by 6 bases and J by 6 bases, with 6 bases of the junction left unmatched. Germline V gene lookup returns CDR1 SGDLS and CDR2 YYNGEE.

The genes are TRBV7-2 and TRBJ1-1; TRBD1 matches 8 bases. Germline V gene sequence: CDR1 SGHTA, CDR2 FQGNSA. The V gene end was trimmed by 4 bases and the J gene end by 4 bases; junction bases not matched to a gene: 5. This CDR3 is built from 14 residues. CDR3 nucleotides: TGTGCCAGCAGCTCCAGGGGGCTGGGCACTGAAGCTTTCTTT. Its translation is CASSSRGLGTEAFF.

This clone was recorded only once. The chain couples TRBV6-2 or TRBV6-3 to TRBJ2-7; TRBD1 aligns across 7 bases. CDR1 and CDR2 from the germline V gene are MNHEY and SVGEGT. V dropped 2 bases and J dropped 2; count of bases not matched to a gene: 3. The CDR3 runs 14 residues. The chain's CDR3 is CASSYGTAAYEQYF. The CDR3 DNA is TGTGCCAGCAGTTACGGGACAGCAGCCTACGAGCAGTACTTC.

The chain carries TRBV7-6 and TRBJ1-4, with TRBD1 matching over 7 bases. Trimming took 5 bases from V and 0 from J; bases not matched to a gene: 6. The CDR3 totals 16 residues. Germline CDR1 and CDR2: SGHVS and FNYEAQ. This CDR3 is CASSLTGTATNEKLFF. CDR3 bases: TGTGCCAGCAGCCTCACCGGGACAGCAACTAATGAAAAACTGTTTTTT.

V is TRBV4-1 and J is TRBJ1-3; D unresolved. This CDR3 region has 14 residues. V lost 1 base to trimming and J lost 2 bases, with 6 bases between them. Germline V gives CDR1 MGHRA, CDR2 YSYEKL. This CDR3 is CASSQAGPGNTIYF. In nucleotides, the CDR3 is TGCGCCAGCAGCCAAGCGGGTCCTGGAAACACCATATATTTT.

This clone was picked up one time. This chain uses TRBV10-3 with TRBJ1-5; a weak D match, TRBD1 (6 bases). Looked up from germline, CDR1 is ENHRY and CDR2 is SYGVKD. Between the trimmed V and J ends, which lost 6 bases and 4 bases, there was a span of 19 bases. The CDR3 has 16 amino acids. CDR3 sequence: CAISQGLVSTNQPQHF. In nucleotides, the CDR3 is TGTGCCATCAGCCAGGGGTTAGTCTCTACAAATCAGCCCCAGCATTTT.

This chain uses TRBV9 with TRBJ2-2, with 9 positions matching TRBD1. Germline CDR1 and CDR2: SGDLS and YYNGEE. The CDR3 contains 17 residues. Losses at the gene ends were 0 bases for V and 4 bases for J; bases not matched to a gene: 7. The CDR3: CASSVARTGEGTGELFF. As DNA, the CDR3 is TGTGCCAGCAGCGTAGCTCGGACAGGGGAGGGCACCGGGGAGCTGTTTTTT.

V is TRBV7-2 and J is TRBJ1-2, with 9 bases matching TRBD1. In germline, CDR1 is SGHTA, CDR2 FQGNSA. J was trimmed by 3 bases and V by 0 bases; bases with no gene match: 2. CDR3 length equals 15 residues. The CDR3 DNA reads TGTGCCAGCAGCTTAGCTCGGACAGGGGACTATGGCTACACCTTC. Residues: CASSLARTGDYGYTF.

The chain links TRBV4-2 to TRBJ2-1, with a possible D match to TRBD2 (5 bases). The germline gives CDR1 LGHNA, CDR2 YNFKEQ. The CDR3 has 12 amino acids. The germline V and J ends were trimmed by 8 bases and 10 bases, with 15 bases remaining between them. The DNA for the CDR3 is TGTGCCAGCGGAGGACCCGGAGGCGAGCAGTTCTTC. It yields the protein CASGGPGGEQFF.

On this clone itself: The sample has other DNA sequences that encode this CDR3 too. The chain uses TRBV19 and TRBJ1-2; D gene uncertain. CDR1 and CDR2 (germline): LNHDA, SQIVND (reference sequence). Trimming shortened V by 3 bases and J by 3 bases, and 8 bases separated the two germline ends. The CDR3 spans 13 residues. The CDR3 DNA sequence: TGTGCCAGTAGTATCCGGGGAGACTATGGCTACACCTTC. Residues: CASSIRGDYGYTF. The variable domain in full, with the rest retrieved from reference TRBV19 and TRBJ1-2, is DGGITQSPKYLFRKEGQNVTLSCEQNLNHDAMYWYRQDPGQGLRLIYYSQIVNDFQKGDIAEGYSVSREKKESFPLTVTSAQKNPTAFYLCASSIRGDYGYTFGSGTRLTVV.

The chain is built from TRBV4-2 and TRBJ2-4, with a possible D match to TRBD2 (6 bases). Germline assignment: CDR1 LGHNA and CDR2 YNFKEQ. This CDR3 is 20 amino acids long. Deletions cut 1 base from V and 1 base from J, with 23 bases between. CDR3 in amino acids: CASSQAQDYLLSGAKNIQYF. CDR3 sequence (DNA): TGTGCCAGCAGCCAAGCCCAGGACTATCTATTGTCGGGGGCCAAAAACATTCAGTACTTC.

The genes are TRBV7-9 and TRBJ1-1, with D possibly matching TRBD1 (5 bases). Trimming cost V 4 bases and J 6 bases, with 12 bases left between them. The CDR3 loop spans 13 amino acids. CDR1 is SEHNR and CDR2 is FQNEAQ in the germline V gene (reference sequence). CDR3 sequence reads: CASSSSTGPEAFF. The CDR3 DNA sequence: TGTGCCAGCAGCTCCAGCACAGGACCTGAAGCTTTCTTT.

The chain is built from TRBV7-9 and TRBJ1-4; tentatively, D is TRBD1 (5 bases). The CDR3 is made up of 16 amino acids. The V end was cut by 7 bases, the J end by 3 bases, with 18 bases between. CDR1 SEHNR and CDR2 FQNEAQ come from the germline V gene (reference sequence). The CDR3 region has the DNA TGTGCCAGCAACTCAAGAGCAGGGTTGGCTAATGAAAAACTGTTTTTT. Translation gives CASNSRAGLANEKLFF.

The chain recombines TRBV11-3 with TRBJ2-7; D call uncertain. The germline gives CDR1 SGHNT, CDR2 YENEEA. V was cut by 0 bases and J by 2 bases, with 11 bases left in between. The CDR3 runs to 15 residues. The CDR3 loop is CASSLDPSRAYEQYF. Written as DNA, the CDR3 is TGTGCCAGCAGCTTAGATCCGAGTCGGGCCTACGAGCAGTACTTC.

The chain combines TRBV27 with TRBJ2-1; 7 nucleotides line up with TRBD1. Germline V lookup: CDR1 MNHEY, CDR2 SMNVEV (reference sequence). There are 14 residues in the CDR3. Losses at the gene ends were 8 bases for V and 5 bases for J; bases not matched to a gene: 9. CDR3 nucleotide sequence: TGTGCCAGCGCCGCTAGGGGGCTCGACAATGAGCAGTTCTTC. It is translated as CASAARGLDNEQFF.

The rearrangement joins TRBV6-5 to TRBJ2-7, with D maybe TRBD2 (6 bases). V shed 8 bases and J shed 4 bases, with 12 bases lying between them. This CDR3 contains 12 residues. In germline, CDR1 is MNHEY, CDR2 SVGAGI. CDR3: CASLGGRYEQYF. In DNA, the CDR3 is TGTGCCAGCTTGGGAGGTAGATACGAGCAGTACTTC.

The chain has TRBV7-3 and TRBJ2-5; the D gene is possibly TRBD2 (7 bases). V shed 5 bases and J shed 2 bases, with 15 bases lying between them. The CDR3 loop spans 15 amino acids. Germline-derived CDR1 and CDR2 are SGHTA and FQGTGA. The DNA of the CDR3 is TGTGCCAGCAGCCCCCGCGGGGGCTCGCAAGAGACCCAGTACTTC. It translates to CASSPRGGSQETQYF.

The chain recombines TRBV30 with TRBJ1-5; TRBD1 might be the D (5 bases). Germline lookup yields CDR1 GTSNPN and CDR2 SVGIG (reference sequence). Deletions cut 4 bases from V and 2 bases from J, with 9 bases between. The CDR3 is 13 residues long. The CDR3 loop is CAWNRYGNQPQHF. CDR3 bases: TGTGCCTGGAACAGGTATGGCAATCAGCCCCAGCATTTT.

The chain recombines TRBV29-1 with TRBJ2-7, with no clear D. Germline V lookup: CDR1 SQVTM, CDR2 ANQGSEA. The V and J ends lost 4 bases and 5 bases respectively, with 9 bases between them. The CDR3 runs 11 residues. CDR3 in amino acids: CSVARSDEQYF. The CDR3 region has the DNA TGCAGCGTTGCACGGTCGGACGAGCAGTACTTC.

This chain connects TRBV5-1 to TRBJ2-5; D is possibly TRBD2 (6 bases). V was cut by 4 bases and J by 5 bases, with 12 bases left in between. CDR3 size: 13 residues. CDR1 is SGHRS, CDR2 YFSETQ, per germline. The CDR3 DNA reads TGCGCCAGCAGCCAGACTAGGGGCGAGACCCAGTACTTC. Translation: CASSQTRGETQYF.